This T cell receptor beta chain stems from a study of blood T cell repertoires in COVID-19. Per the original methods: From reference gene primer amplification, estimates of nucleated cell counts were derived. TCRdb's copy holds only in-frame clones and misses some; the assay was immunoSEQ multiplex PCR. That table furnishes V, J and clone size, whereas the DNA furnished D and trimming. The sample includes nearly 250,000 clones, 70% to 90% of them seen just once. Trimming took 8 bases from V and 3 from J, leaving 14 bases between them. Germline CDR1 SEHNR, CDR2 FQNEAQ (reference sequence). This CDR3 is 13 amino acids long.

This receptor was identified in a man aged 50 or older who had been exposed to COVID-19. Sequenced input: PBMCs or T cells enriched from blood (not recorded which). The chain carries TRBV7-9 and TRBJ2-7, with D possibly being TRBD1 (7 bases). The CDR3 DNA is TGTGCCAGCCGCGGGACAGAATACTACGAGCAGTACTTC. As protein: CASRGTEYYEQYF.